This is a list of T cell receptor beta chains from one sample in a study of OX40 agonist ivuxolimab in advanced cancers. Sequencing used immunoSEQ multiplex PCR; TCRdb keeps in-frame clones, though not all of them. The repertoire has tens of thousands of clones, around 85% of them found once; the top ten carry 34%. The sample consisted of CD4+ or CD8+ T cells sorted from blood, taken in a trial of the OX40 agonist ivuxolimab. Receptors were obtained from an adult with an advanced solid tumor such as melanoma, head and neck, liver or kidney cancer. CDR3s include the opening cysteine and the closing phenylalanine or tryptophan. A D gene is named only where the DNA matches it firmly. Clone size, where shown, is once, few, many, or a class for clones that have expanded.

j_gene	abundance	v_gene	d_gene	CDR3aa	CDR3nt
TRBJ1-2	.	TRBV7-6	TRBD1	CASSLGGQGANYGYTF	TGTGCCAGCAGCTTAGGGGGACAGGGAGCTAACTATGGCTACACCTTC
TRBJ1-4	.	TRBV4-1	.	CASSQDLTNEKLFF	TGCGCCAGCAGCCAAGATCTTACTAATGAAAAACTGTTTTTT
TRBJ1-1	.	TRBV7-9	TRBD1	CASSFGTANTEAFF	TGTGCCAGCAGCTTTGGGACAGCGAACACTGAAGCTTTCTTT
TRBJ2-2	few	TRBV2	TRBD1	CASQIGTGRTGELFF	TGTGCCAGCCAGATAGGGACAGGGAGGACCGGGGAGCTGTTTTTT
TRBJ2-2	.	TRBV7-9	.	CASSFIAGGPITGELFF	TGTGCCAGCAGCTTCATTGCTGGGGGTCCAATAACCGGGGAGCTGTTTTTT
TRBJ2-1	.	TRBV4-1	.	CASSPRGGINNEQFF	TGCGCCAGCAGCCCCCGAGGGGGTATTAACAATGAGCAGTTCTTC
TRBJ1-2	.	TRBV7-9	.	CASSLYDGYTF	TGTGCCAGCAGCTTATATGACGGCTACACCTTC
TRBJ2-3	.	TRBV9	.	CASSVEGTSADTQYF	TGTGCCAGCAGCGTGGAGGGGACGAGCGCAGATACGCAGTATTTT
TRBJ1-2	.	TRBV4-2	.	CASSQAETYGYTF	TGTGCCAGCAGCCAAGCCGAGACTTATGGCTACACCTTC
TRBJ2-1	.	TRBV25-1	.	CASSEGPYNEQFF	TGTGCCAGCAGTGAAGGGCCCTACAATGAGCAGTTCTTC
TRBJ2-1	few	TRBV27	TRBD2	CASSLGASGNNEQFF	TGTGCCAGCAGTTTAGGGGCTAGCGGAAACAATGAGCAGTTCTTC
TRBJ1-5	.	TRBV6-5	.	CASSYSQNQPQHF	TGTGCCAGCAGTTATTCCCAAAATCAGCCCCAGCATTTT
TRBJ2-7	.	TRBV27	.	CASSLGTGGVYEQYF	TGTGCCAGCAGTTTAGGAACAGGGGGGGTCTACGAGCAGTACTTC
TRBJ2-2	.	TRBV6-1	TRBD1	CASSGHDRGDSTGELFF	TGTGCCAGCAGTGGCCATGACAGGGGAGATTCCACCGGGGAGCTGTTTTTT
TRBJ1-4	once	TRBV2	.	CASTGRGSEKLFF	TGTGCCAGCACGGGCAGGGGTAGTGAAAAACTGTTTTTT
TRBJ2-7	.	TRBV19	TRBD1	CASSMGTGTYEQYF	TGTGCCAGTAGTATGGGGACAGGGACCTACGAGCAGTACTTC
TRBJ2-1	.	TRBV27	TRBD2	CASSSGTSGSNEQFF	TGTGCCAGCAGTTCCGGGACTAGCGGGAGCAATGAGCAGTTCTTC
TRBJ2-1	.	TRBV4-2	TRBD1	CASSPFVGTGGHNEQFF	TGTGCCAGCAGCCCCTTCGTTGGGACAGGTGGACACAATGAGCAGTTCTTC
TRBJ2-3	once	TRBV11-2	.	CATRVAATTDTQYF	TGTGCCACCCGAGTAGCGGCAACCACAGATACGCAGTATTTT
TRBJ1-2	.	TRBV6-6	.	CASTLYPTANYGYTF	TGTGCCAGCACCCTATATCCGACAGCTAACTATGGCTACACCTTC
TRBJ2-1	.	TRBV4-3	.	CASSQEAYNEQFF	TGCGCCAGCAGCCAAGAGGCTTACAATGAGCAGTTCTTC
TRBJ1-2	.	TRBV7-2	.	CASSATYGYTF	TGTGCCAGCAGCGCTACTTATGGCTACACCTTC
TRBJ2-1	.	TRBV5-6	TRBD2	CASSFPGTSGIHEQFF	TGTGCCAGCAGCTTTCCCGGGACTAGCGGGATACATGAGCAGTTCTTC
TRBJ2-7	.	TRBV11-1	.	CASSTEIGGAAYEQYF	TGTGCCAGCAGCACAGAGATTGGCGGTGCGGCCTACGAGCAGTACTTC
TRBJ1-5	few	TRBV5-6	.	CASSSGRGNNQPQHF	TGTGCCAGCAGCTCCGGCCGGGGGAACAATCAGCCCCAGCATTTT
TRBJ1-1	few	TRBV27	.	CASQALIRVGEAFF	TGTGCCAGCCAGGCCTTAATCAGGGTGGGTGAAGCTTTCTTT
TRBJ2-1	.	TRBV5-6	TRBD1	CASSIPGQGRVEQFF	TGTGCCAGCAGCATACCCGGACAGGGGCGGGTTGAGCAGTTCTTC
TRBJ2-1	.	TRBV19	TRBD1	CASSWGQDNEQFF	TGTGCCAGTAGTTGGGGACAGGACAATGAGCAGTTCTTC
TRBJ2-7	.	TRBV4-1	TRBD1	CASSQGQVSYEQYF	TGCGCCAGCAGCCAGGGACAGGTGTCCTACGAGCAGTACTTC
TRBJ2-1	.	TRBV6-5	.	CASSYSFEGDEQFF	TGTGCCAGCAGTTACTCCTTCGAAGGGGATGAGCAGTTCTTC
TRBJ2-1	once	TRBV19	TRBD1	CASLSRDRYDNEQFF	TGTGCCAGCTTATCCCGGGACAGGTATGACAATGAGCAGTTCTTC
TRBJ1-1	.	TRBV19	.	CASRPLGGEAFF	TGTGCCAGTAGGCCCTTGGGGGGTGAAGCTTTCTTT
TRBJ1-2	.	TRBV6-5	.	CASSTPTDNYGYTF	TGTGCCAGCAGTACCCCGACAGACAACTATGGCTACACCTTC
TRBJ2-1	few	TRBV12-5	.	CASGPPVRDNEQFF	TGTGCTAGTGGCCCACCAGTCAGGGACAATGAGCAGTTCTTC
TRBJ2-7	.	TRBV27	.	CASSFRGTSYEQYF	TGTGCCAGCAGTTTCCGGGGGACCTCCTACGAGCAGTACTTC
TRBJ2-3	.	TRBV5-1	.	CASSLSDTDTQYF	TGCGCCAGCAGCTTGTCAGATACAGATACGCAGTATTTT
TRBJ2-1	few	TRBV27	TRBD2	CASFQRGAPENEQFF	TGTGCCAGCTTCCAGCGGGGGGCTCCCGAAAATGAGCAGTTCTTC
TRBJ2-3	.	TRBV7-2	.	CASSLSSSVSSQYF	TGTGCCAGCAGCTTATCTAGCTCCGTGAGTTCGCAGTATTTT
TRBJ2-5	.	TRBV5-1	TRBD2	CASSIGTSAYIQETQYF	TGCGCCAGCAGCATAGGGACTAGCGCATATATCCAAGAGACCCAGTACTTC
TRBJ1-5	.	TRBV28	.	CASSLGGSNQPQHF	TGTGCCAGCAGTTTAGGGGGCTCCAATCAGCCCCAGCATTTT
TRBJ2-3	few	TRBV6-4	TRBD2	CASSFTSGGKDTQYF	TGTGCCAGCAGTTTTACTAGCGGGGGGAAGGATACGCAGTATTTT
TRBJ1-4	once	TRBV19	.	CASSTGQLLRGATNEKLFF	TGTGCCAGTAGTACTGGACAGTTATTAAGGGGTGCAACTAATGAAAAACTGTTTTTT
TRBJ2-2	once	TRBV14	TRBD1	CASSQEDQGDGGELFF	TGTGCCAGCAGCCAAGAAGATCAGGGGGACGGCGGGGAGCTGTTTTTT
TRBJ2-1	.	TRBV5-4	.	CASSPNTGNEQFF	TGTGCCAGCAGCCCGAATACAGGGAATGAGCAGTTCTTC
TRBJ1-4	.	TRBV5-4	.	CASSLSSQGDEKLFF	TGTGCCAGCAGCTTAAGCTCACAGGGTGATGAAAAACTGTTTTTT
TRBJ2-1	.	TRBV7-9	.	CASSPEGSYNEQFF	TGTGCCAGCAGCCCCGAGGGGAGCTACAATGAGCAGTTCTTC
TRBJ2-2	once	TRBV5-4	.	CASSLNLIVDGELFF	TGTGCCAGCAGCTTGAACCTCATAGTGGACGGGGAGCTGTTTTTT
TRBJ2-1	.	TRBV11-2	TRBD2	CASSLGLAGGYEQFF	TGTGCCAGCAGCCTAGGACTAGCGGGGGGCTATGAGCAGTTCTTC
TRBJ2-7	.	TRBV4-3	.	CASSPGGLSYEQYF	TGCGCCAGCAGCCCGGGCGGGCTCTCCTACGAGCAGTACTTC
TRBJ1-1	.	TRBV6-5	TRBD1	CASRVTGAGTEAFF	TGTGCCAGCAGAGTCACAGGGGCGGGCACTGAAGCTTTCTTT
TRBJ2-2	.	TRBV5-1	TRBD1	CASSFPGQGNTGELFF	TGCGCCAGCAGCTTCCCCGGACAGGGTAACACCGGGGAGCTGTTTTTT
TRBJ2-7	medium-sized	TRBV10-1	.	CASSEGSYGDEQYF	TGCGCCAGCAGTGAAGGGTCCTACGGGGACGAGCAGTACTTC
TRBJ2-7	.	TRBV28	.	CASCALGQINYEQYF	TGTGCCAGTTGTGCCCTCGGACAGATAAACTACGAGCAGTACTTC
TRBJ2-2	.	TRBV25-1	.	CASSLPSSSAKVGRGAVF	.
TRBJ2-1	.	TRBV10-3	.	CATEPSSQYNEQFF	TGTGCCACCGAACCCAGCTCCCAGTACAATGAGCAGTTCTTC